This section outlines one T cell receptor (beta chain) sequence together with its context. Its antigen is unknown. TCRdb itself ran the 5' RACE reads through MiXCR, one entry per CDR3 protein. This table holds 350,000 to 450,000 distinct CDR3 sequences, roughly 27% found once. The donors were healthy female monozygous twins, three pairs in total. CDR1 LGHNA and CDR2 YSLEER come from the germline V gene. The V and J ends lost 5 bases and 6 bases respectively, with 14 bases between them. The CDR3 runs 14 residues. The data stem from a study of identical twins' blood T cells. Study overall: Around 50 million reads covered roughly six alpha-chain and roughly six beta-chain libraries. Findings and caveats of the study: Twin similarity might stem from environmental factors, not only genetics.

The TCR comes from a woman aged 18 to 55 in good health. The chain is built from TRBV4-3 and TRBJ1-5; D possibly corresponds to TRBD1 (6 bases). The sequenced material came from PBMCs. In DNA, the CDR3 is TGCGCCAGCAGCAAGGATGGGGGGGCTCAGCCCCAGCATTTT. This translates into CASSKDGGAQPQHF.